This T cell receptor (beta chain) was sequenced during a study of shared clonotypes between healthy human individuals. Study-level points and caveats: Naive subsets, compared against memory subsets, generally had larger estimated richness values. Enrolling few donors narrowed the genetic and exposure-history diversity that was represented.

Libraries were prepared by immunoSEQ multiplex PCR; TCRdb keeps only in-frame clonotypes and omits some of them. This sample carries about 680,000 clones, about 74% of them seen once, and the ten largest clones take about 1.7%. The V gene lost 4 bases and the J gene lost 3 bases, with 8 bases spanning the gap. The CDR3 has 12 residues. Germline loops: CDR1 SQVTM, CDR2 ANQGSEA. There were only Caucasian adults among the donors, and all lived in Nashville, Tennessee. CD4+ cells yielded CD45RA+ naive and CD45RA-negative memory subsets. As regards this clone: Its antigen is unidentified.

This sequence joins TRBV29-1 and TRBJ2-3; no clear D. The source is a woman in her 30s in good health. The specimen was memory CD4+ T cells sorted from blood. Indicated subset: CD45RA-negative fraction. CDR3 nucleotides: TGCAGCGTTGGTTCGCGGACAGATACGCAGTATTTT. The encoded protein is CSVGSRTDTQYF.